This T cell receptor (beta chain) derives from a study of T cells after yellow fever vaccination. CDR3 length: 16 residues. The V segment lost 1 base and the J segment 8 bases; nucleotides outside the gene matches: 9. Germline CDR1 reads MGHRA; CDR2 reads YSYEKL. In the case of this clonotype: What it binds is not known.

Study outcomes and limitations: Secondary responses were weaker yet peaked faster, day 5 versus 15.

TCRdb called the 5' RACE reads again in MiXCR, with one record for every CDR3 protein. The repertoire holds approximately 450,000 distinct CDR3 sequences, around 20% seen once, with 15% to 20% in the top ten. This sequence was found in a man younger than 35 who received the YFV17D yellow fever vaccine. The rearrangement joins TRBV4-1 to TRBJ2-1; 9 nucleotides match TRBD1. This sample comprised PBMCs, obtained before the yellow fever booster vaccination. CDR3 in amino acids: CASSQAVHRGRYEQFF. The CDR3 bases are TGCGCCAGCAGCCAAGCGGTCCACAGGGGGCGGTATGAGCAGTTCTTC.